Listed below are T cell receptor beta chains from one sample, sequenced in a study of regulatory T cells in long-lasting Graves disease. TCRdb fed the multiplex PCR reads into MiXCR, producing one record per CDR3 protein. The data contain under 500,000 distinct CDR3 sequences, under 25% of them seen just once; the ten biggest clones take up roughly 8%. The material was peripheral blood mononuclear cells (PBMCs), obtained when the disease was refractory, from a patient treated with antithyroid drugs. The receptors were gathered from a female donor with Graves disease. Each CDR3 is given with its conserved first and last residue. A D gene is named only where the DNA matches it firmly. Some rows have no size entry. The others give once, few or many, or a class for an expanded clone.

d_call,clone_size,j_call,v_call,cdr3_length,cdr3_nt,cdr3_aa
NA,once,TRBJ1-6,TRBV5-1,14,TGCGCCAGCAGCTTGGTGAGCTCTAATTCACCCCTCCACTTT,CASSLVSSNSPLHF
NA,NA,TRBJ1-2,TRBV19,15,TGTGCCAGTAGTCCCCAAGGCAGGGGAAAGAATGGCTACACCTTC,CASSPQGRGKNGYTF
TRBD1,many,TRBJ1-6,TRBV27,14,TGTGCCAGCAGTCCCACAGGGGGAGGCTCACCCCTCCACTTT,CASSPTGGGSPLHF
NA,NA,TRBJ2-3,TRBV7-2,14,TGTGCCAGCAGCTCATACGTTAGCACAGATACGCAGTATTTT,CASSSYVSTDTQYF
TRBD2,few,TRBJ2-7,TRBV13,14,TGTGCCAGCAGCTTACAGGGGACTAGTAACGAGCAGTACTTC,CASSLQGTSNEQYF
NA,few,TRBJ2-5,TRBV9,13,TGTGCCAGCAGCGTAGGGTTTGGAGAGACCCAGTACTTC,CASSVGFGETQYF
NA,NA,TRBJ2-7,TRBV5-1,16,TGCGCCAGCAGCCATATTCCCGGGTCCCTAACCTACGAGCAGTACTTC,CASSHIPGSLTYEQYF
NA,NA,TRBJ2-7,TRBV30,14,TGTGCCTGCAGGGGGAGCGGGAGCTCCTACGAGCAGTACTTC,CACRGSGSSYEQYF
NA,NA,TRBJ2-7,TRBV29-1,13,TGCAGCGTTGACAGAGTAGGGGGGTACGAGCAGTACTTC,CSVDRVGGYEQYF
NA,few,TRBJ2-7,TRBV5-1,12,TGCGCCAGCAGCTTGGCCGCCTCCGAGCAGTACTTC,CASSLAASEQYF
NA,NA,TRBJ2-7,TRBV7-6,15,TGTGCCAGCAGCTTAGAAGTTAAGGCGAGCGACGAGCAGTACTTC,CASSLEVKASDEQYF
TRBD1,NA,TRBJ2-7,TRBV3-1,15,TGTGCCAGCAGTCCCGGGACAGGGGTTGTCCACGAGCAGTACTTC,CASSPGTGVVHEQYF
NA,many,TRBJ1-1,TRBV27,16,TGTGCCAGCAGTTTCAACGCAGGACGGCTGAACACTGAAGCTTTCTTT,CASSFNAGRLNTEAFF
NA,many,TRBJ2-5,TRBV11-3,13,TGTGCCAACAGCCTCCGGGGTCGAGAGACCCAGTACTTC,CANSLRGRETQYF
TRBD1,many,TRBJ1-5,TRBV6-1,15,TGTGCCAGCAAATTTCAGGGGGCTTCCCGTCAGCCCCAGCATTTT,CASKFQGASRQPQHF
TRBD1,few,TRBJ1-2,TRBV6-2/TRBV6-3,14,TGTGCCAGCAGTCCCGGGACAGGGAGTAATGGCTACACCTTC,CASSPGTGSNGYTF
TRBD1,NA,TRBJ2-2,TRBV7-9,15,TGTGCCAGCAGCCCCGGGACAGGGGTCTCCGGGGAGCTGTTTTTT,CASSPGTGVSGELFF
NA,many,TRBJ2-7,TRBV6-9,13,TGTGCCAGCAGTTATCCAGGGGTTCGCGAGCAGTACTTC,CASSYPGVREQYF
NA,NA,TRBJ1-2,TRBV19,17,TGTGCCACCGCCCATTTCGGGGGCGCCCCTTCCCACTATGGCTACACCTTC,CATAHFGGAPSHYGYTF
NA,many,TRBJ1-1,TRBV11-2,13,TGTGCCAGCAGCCAGGGAGCGTACACTGAAGCTTTCTTT,CASSQGAYTEAFF
NA,few,TRBJ1-1,TRBV7-9,15,TGTGCCAGCAGCACCGCCACAGGCCGTAACACTGAAGCTTTCTTT,CASSTATGRNTEAFF
TRBD2,many,TRBJ2-5,TRBV13,16,TGTGCCAGCAGCTTAAGCGGGGGAGGATGGATAGAGACCCAGTACTTC,CASSLSGGGWIETQYF
TRBD2,many,TRBJ2-1,TRBV7-2,17,TGTGCCAGCAGCCCCGGGCCCGGGACTAGCTCCTACAATGAGCAGTTCTTC,CASSPGPGTSSYNEQFF
TRBD2,many,TRBJ2-2,TRBV6-1,15,TGTGCCAGCAGTAGACTAGCGGAGCACACCGGGGAGCTGTTTTTT,CASSRLAEHTGELFF
NA,many,TRBJ2-2,TRBV28,15,TGTGCCAGCAGGGAGAAAGAGTCGTCTACCGGGGAGCTGTTTTTT,CASREKESSTGELFF
NA,many,TRBJ2-6,TRBV3-1,17,TGTGCCAGCAGCCAAGTATCTGGGGTCTCTGGGTCCAACGTCCTGACTTTC,CASSQVSGVSGSNVLTF
TRBD2,many,TRBJ2-5,TRBV28,14,TGTGCCAGCAGTTTATCGGGACTAGCGGGGGGAGGCTACTTC,CASSLSGLAGGGYF
TRBD2,NA,TRBJ2-3,TRBV4-3,16,TGCGCCAGCAGCCAAGATCATCCAGCGGGGAGGGAGGCGCAGTATTTT,CASSQDHPAGREAQYF
NA,many,TRBJ2-7,TRBV7-8,14,TGTGCCAGCAGCCCTACCTCGACCTTCTACGAGCAGTACTTC,CASSPTSTFYEQYF
NA,NA,TRBJ2-5,TRBV6-2/TRBV6-3,16,TGTGCCAGCAGTTTCGTTCCGGGGGCGGGACAAGAGACCCAGTACTTC,CASSFVPGAGQETQYF
NA,NA,TRBJ2-7,TRBV28,11,TGTGCCTCCGGTGAGGCCTACGAGCAGTACTTC,CASGEAYEQYF
NA,few,TRBJ2-5,TRBV20-1,14,TGCAGTGCTAGAAAACAGGTTCCCGGAGAGACCCAGTACTTC,CSARKQVPGETQYF
NA,NA,TRBJ2-6,TRBV28,17,TGTGCCAGCAGCTCCTGGGAGTCTTTCTCTGGGGCCAACGTCCTGACTTTC,CASSSWESFSGANVLTF
TRBD1,NA,TRBJ1-5,TRBV20-1,15,TGCAGTGCTAGAGATGGGACAGGGGGCACTCAGCCCCAGCATTTT,CSARDGTGGTQPQHF
TRBD1,many,TRBJ1-1,TRBV19,15,TGTGCCAGTAGTCTCCGGGACAGGGTAGACACTGAAGCTTTCTTT,CASSLRDRVDTEAFF
NA,many,TRBJ1-5,TRBV20-1,12,TGCAGTGTACGGGGGTTGAACCAGCCCCAGCATTTT,CSVRGLNQPQHF
NA,few,TRBJ1-1,TRBV10-3,14,TGTGCCATCAGTTTAAAGGGGGGTGAGACTGAAGCTTTCTTT,CAISLKGGETEAFF
NA,many,TRBJ2-7,TRBV28,14,TGTGCCAGCAGTTTAAGGCTAGGACTTGTCGAGCAGTACTTC,CASSLRLGLVEQYF
NA,few,TRBJ2-5,TRBV7-9,14,TGTGCCAGCAGCGAACAGATACTCCAAGAGACCCAGTACTTC,CASSEQILQETQYF
TRBD1,NA,TRBJ2-7,TRBV19,15,TGTGCCAGTAGTATTCTGGGACAGGGAGTGTACGAGCAGTACTTC,CASSILGQGVYEQYF
TRBD2,many,TRBJ2-5,TRBV20-1,15,TGCAGTGCCACCCGAGGTAGCGGGACGGGTGAGACCCAGTACTTC,CSATRGSGTGETQYF
TRBD1,NA,TRBJ2-2,TRBV6-2/TRBV6-3,16,TGTGCCAGCAGTTACTCGGGGTACAGGGGGACCGGGGAGCTGTTTTTT,CASSYSGYRGTGELFF